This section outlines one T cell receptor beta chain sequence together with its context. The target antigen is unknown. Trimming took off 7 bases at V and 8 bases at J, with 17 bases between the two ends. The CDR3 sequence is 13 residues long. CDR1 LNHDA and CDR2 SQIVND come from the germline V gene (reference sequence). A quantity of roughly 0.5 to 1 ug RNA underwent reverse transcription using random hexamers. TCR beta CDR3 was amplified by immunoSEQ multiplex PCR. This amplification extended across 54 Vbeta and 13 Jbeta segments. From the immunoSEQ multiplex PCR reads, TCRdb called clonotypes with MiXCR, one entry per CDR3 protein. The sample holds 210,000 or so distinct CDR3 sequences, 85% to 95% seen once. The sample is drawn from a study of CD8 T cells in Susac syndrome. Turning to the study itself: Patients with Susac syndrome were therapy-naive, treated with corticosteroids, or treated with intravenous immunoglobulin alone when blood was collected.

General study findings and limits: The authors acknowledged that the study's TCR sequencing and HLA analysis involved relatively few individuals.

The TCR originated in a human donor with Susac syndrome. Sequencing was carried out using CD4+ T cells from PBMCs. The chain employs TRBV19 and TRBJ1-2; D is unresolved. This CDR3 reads CASTPRAGRGYTF. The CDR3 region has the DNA TGTGCCAGTACCCCCCGGGCGGGTCGGGGCTACACCTTC.